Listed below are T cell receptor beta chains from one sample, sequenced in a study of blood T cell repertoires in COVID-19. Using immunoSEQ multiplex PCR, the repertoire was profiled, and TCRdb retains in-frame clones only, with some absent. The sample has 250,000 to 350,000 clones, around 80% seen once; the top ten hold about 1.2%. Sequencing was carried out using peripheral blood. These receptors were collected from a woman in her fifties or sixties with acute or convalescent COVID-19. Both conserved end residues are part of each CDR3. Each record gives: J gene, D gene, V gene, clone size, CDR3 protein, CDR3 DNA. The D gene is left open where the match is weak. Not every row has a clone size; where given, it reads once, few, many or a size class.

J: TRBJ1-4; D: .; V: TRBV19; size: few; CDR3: CASTQTAQGEKLFF; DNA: TGTGCCAGTACTCAGACAGCCCAAGGTGAAAAACTGTTTTTT
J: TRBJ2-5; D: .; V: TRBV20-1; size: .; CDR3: CSAIPEETQYF; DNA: TGCAGTGCAATACCGGAAGAGACCCAGTACTTC
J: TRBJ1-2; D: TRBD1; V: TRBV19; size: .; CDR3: CASSPTGGGYGYTF; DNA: TGTGCCAGTAGTCCGACAGGGGGAGGCTATGGCTACACCTTC
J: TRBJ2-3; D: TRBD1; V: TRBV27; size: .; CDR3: CASSPGIRGRVGDTQYF; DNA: TGTGCCAGCAGTCCGGGCATCAGGGGGCGCGTAGGAGATACGCAGTATTTT
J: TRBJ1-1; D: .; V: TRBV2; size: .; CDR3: CASRGDSLEAFF; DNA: TGTGCCAGCAGAGGCGACAGTTTAGAAGCTTTCTTT
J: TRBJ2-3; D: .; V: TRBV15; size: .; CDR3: CATSLRQGTDTQYF; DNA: TGTGCCACCAGCCTCAGGCAGGGAACAGATACGCAGTATTTT
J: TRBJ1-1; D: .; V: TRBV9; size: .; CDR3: CASSVGFKEAFF; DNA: TGTGCCAGCAGCGTAGGTTTCAAGGAGGCTTTCTTT
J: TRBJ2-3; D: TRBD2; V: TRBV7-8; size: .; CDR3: CASGGLAGGYTDTQYF; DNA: TGTGCCAGCGGGGGACTAGCGGGGGGGTACACAGATACGCAGTATTTT
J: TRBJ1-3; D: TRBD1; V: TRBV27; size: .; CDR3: CASSLRGPFSGNTIYF; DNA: TGTGCCAGCAGTTTGAGGGGGCCTTTCTCTGGAAACACCATATATTTT
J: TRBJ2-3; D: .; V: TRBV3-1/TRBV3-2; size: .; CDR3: CASSSVGGDTQYF; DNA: TGTGCCAGCAGCTCAGTCGGAGGGGATACGCAGTATTTT
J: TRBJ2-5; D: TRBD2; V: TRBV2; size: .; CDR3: CASSEGVGGETQYF; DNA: TGTGCCAGCAGTGAGGGAGTGGGGGGGGAGACCCAGTACTTC
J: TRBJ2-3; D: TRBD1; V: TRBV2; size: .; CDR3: CASSYQRGQGTDTQYF; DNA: TGTGCCAGCAGCTACCAGCGGGGACAGGGAACCGATACGCAGTATTTT
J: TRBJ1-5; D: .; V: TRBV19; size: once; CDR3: CASSRLGGKVGNQPQHF; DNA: TGTGCCAGTAGTAGGCTCGGGGGGAAGGTGGGCAATCAGCCCCAGCATTTT
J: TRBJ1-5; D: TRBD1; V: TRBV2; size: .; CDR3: CASTDLGTGSNQPQHF; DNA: TGTGCCAGCACGGACTTAGGGACAGGCTCTAATCAGCCCCAGCATTTT
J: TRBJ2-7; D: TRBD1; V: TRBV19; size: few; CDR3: CASSLRQGPYEQYF; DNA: TGTGCCAGTAGTCTCCGACAGGGTCCATACGAGCAGTACTTC
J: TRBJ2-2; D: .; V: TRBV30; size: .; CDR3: CARRSREGYTGELFF; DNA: TGTGCCCGACGGTCGCGGGAAGGGTACACCGGGGAGCTGTTTTTT
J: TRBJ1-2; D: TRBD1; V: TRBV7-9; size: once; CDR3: CASSSRGLRGYTF; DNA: TGTGCCAGCAGCTCCAGGGGGCTTCGAGGCTACACCTTC
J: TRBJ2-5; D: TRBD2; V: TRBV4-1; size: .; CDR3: CASSHRSGGALGETQYF; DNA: TGCGCCAGCAGCCATCGGAGCGGGGGAGCTCTTGGAGAGACCCAGTACTTC
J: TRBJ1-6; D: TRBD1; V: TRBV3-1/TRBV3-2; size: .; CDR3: CASSQGTGAYNSPLHF; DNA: TGTGCCAGCAGCCAAGGGACAGGGGCTTATAATTCACCCCTCCACTTT
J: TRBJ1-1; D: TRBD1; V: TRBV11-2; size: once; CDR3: CASSYIRSRDSVNTEAFF; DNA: TGTGCCAGCAGCTATATACGGTCCCGGGACAGCGTGAACACTGAAGCTTTCTTT
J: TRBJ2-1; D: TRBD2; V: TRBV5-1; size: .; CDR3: CASRPRLADHNEQFF; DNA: TGCGCCAGCAGGCCGAGACTAGCGGACCACAATGAGCAGTTCTTC
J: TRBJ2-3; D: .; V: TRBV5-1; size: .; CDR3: CASSLADSVITDTQYF; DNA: TGCGCCAGCAGCTTGGCCGATAGCGTGATTACAGATACGCAGTATTTT
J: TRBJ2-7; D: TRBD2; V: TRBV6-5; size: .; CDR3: CASTGGGSSSYEQYF; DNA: TGTGCCAGCACGGGGGGGGGTTCTAGCTCCTACGAGCAGTACTTC
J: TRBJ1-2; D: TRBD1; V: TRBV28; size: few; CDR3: CASSRTGTVNYGYTF; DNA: TGTGCCAGCAGTAGAACCGGGACAGTAAACTATGGCTACACCTTC
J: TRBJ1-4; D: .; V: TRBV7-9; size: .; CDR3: CASRGAVRGEKLFF; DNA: TGTGCCAGCAGGGGGGCAGTGCGAGGGGAAAAACTGTTTTTT
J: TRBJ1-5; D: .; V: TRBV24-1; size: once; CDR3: CATSASENQPQHF; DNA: TGTGCCACCAGTGCCTCCGAGAATCAGCCCCAGCATTTT
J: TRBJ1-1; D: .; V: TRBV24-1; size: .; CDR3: CATSDEGTEAFF; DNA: TGTGCCACCAGTGATGAGGGCACTGAAGCTTTCTTT
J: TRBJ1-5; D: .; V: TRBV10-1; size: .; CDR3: CASSLSNQPQHF; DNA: TGCGCCAGCAGTTTGAGTAATCAGCCCCAGCATTTT
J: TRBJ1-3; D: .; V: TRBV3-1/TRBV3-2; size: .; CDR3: CASSQADFGDTIYF; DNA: TGTGCCAGCAGCCAAGCCGATTTCGGAGACACCATATATTTT
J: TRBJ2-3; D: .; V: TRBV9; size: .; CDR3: CASSVSQGKVADTQYF; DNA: TGTGCCAGCAGCGTAAGTCAGGGAAAGGTTGCAGATACGCAGTATTTT
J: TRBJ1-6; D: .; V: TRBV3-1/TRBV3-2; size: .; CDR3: CASSQALPPSPLHF; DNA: TGTGCCAGCAGCCAAGCCCTACCCCCTTCACCCCTCCACTTT
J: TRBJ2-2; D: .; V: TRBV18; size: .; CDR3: CASSPQGGSNTGELFF; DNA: TGTGCCAGCTCACCACAAGGAGGATCGAACACCGGGGAGCTGTTTTTT
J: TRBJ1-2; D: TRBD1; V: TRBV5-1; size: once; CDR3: CASSLGTGYYGYTF; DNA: TGCGCCAGCAGCTTGGGGACAGGGTACTATGGCTACACCTTC
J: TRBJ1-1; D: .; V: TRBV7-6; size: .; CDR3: CASSLRGTEAFF; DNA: TGTGCCAGCAGCTTACGGGGCACTGAAGCTTTCTTT
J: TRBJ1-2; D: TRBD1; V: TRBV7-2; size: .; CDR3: CASSPGQVIGYTF; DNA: TGTGCCAGCAGCCCGGGACAGGTGATCGGCTACACCTTC
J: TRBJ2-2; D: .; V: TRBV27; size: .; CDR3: CASMRRGTGELFF; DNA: TGTGCCTCAATGAGGCGGGGCACCGGGGAGCTGTTTTTT
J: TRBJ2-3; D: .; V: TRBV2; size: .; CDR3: CASSSQGSTDTQYF; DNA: TGTGCCAGCAGCTCACAGGGTTCAACAGATACGCAGTATTTT
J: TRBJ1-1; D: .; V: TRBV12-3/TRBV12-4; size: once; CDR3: CASSLNGGEAFF; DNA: TGTGCCAGCAGTTTAAATGGCGGTGAAGCTTTCTTT
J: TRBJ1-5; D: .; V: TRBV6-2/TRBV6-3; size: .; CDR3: CASSYRHGGGQSQPQHF; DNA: TGTGCCAGCAGTTACCGCCATGGGGGGGGCCAAAGTCAGCCCCAGCATTTT
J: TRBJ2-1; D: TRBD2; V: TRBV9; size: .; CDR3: CATARLAGEDEQFF; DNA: TGTGCCACCGCGAGGCTAGCGGGAGAGGATGAGCAGTTCTTC
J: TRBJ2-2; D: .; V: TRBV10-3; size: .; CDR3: CAISEAGKVGELFF; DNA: TGTGCCATCAGTGAGGCGGGAAAGGTCGGGGAGCTGTTTTTT
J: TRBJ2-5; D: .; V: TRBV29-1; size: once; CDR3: CSVDPGQETQYF; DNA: TGCAGCGTTGATCCAGGGCAAGAGACCCAGTACTTC
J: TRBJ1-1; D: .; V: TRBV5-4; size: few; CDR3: CASSQSLESTEAFF; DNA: TGTGCCAGCAGCCAATCCCTCGAGAGCACTGAAGCTTTCTTT
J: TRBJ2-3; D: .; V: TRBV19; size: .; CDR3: CASSILGVSTDTQYF; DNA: TGTGCCAGTAGTATATTAGGGGTGAGCACAGATACGCAGTATTTT
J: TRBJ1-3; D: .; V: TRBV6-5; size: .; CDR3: CASTQSEGNTIYF; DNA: TGTGCCAGCACGCAGAGCGAGGGAAACACCATATATTTT
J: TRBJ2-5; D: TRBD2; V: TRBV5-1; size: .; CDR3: CASSLGLAGGQETQYF; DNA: TGCGCCAGCAGCTTGGGCCTAGCGGGGGGGCAAGAGACCCAGTACTTC
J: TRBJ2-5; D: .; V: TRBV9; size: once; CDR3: CASSVYAGLETQYF; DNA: TGTGCCAGCAGCGTGTACGCGGGTCTGGAGACCCAGTACTTC
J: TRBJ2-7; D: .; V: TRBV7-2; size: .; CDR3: CASSFGPGSAYEQYF; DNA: TGTGCCAGCAGCTTTGGCCCCGGCAGCGCCTACGAGCAGTACTTC
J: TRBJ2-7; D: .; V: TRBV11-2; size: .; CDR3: CASSLGDYEQYF; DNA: TGTGCCAGCAGCTTAGGAGACTACGAGCAGTACTTC
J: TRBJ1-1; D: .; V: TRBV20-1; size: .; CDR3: CSARAGGEAFF; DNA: TGCAGTGCTAGGGCGGGGGGCGAAGCTTTCTTT
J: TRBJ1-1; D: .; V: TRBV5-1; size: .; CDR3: CASSLATGNTEAFF; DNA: TGCGCCAGCAGCTTGGCGACAGGGAACACTGAAGCTTTCTTT
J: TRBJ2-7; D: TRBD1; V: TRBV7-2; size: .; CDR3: CASSLEGQGAIDEQYF; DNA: TGTGCCAGCAGCTTAGAGGGACAGGGGGCAATTGACGAGCAGTACTTC
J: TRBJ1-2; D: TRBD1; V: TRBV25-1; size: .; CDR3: CASSKPGTVLGYTF; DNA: TGTGCCAGCAGTAAACCCGGGACAGTACTTGGCTACACCTTC
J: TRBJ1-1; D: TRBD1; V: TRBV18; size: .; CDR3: CASSGQVMNTEAFF; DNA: TGTGCCAGCTCTGGACAGGTCATGAACACTGAAGCTTTCTTT
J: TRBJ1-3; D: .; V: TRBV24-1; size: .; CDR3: CATRPAGGNTIYF; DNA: TGTGCCACCAGACCCGCGGGCGGAAACACCATATATTTT
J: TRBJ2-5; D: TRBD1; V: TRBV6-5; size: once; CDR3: CASSYSGTGEETQYF; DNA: TGTGCCAGCAGTTACTCCGGGACAGGCGAAGAGACCCAGTACTTC
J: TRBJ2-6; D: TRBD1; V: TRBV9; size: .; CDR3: CASGKGQGATGANVLTF; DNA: TGTGCCAGCGGAAAGGGACAGGGGGCTACTGGGGCCAACGTCCTGACTTTC
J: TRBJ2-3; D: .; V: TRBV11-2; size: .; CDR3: CASSLDRESTDTQYF; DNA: TGTGCCAGCAGCTTAGATCGGGAGAGCACAGATACGCAGTATTTT
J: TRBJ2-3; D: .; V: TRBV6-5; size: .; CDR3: CASGRDLRTDTQYF; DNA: TGTGCCAGCGGCAGGGACTTACGCACAGATACGCAGTATTTT
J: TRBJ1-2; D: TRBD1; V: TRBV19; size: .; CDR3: CASSSPTGPLYGYTF; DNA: TGTGCCAGTAGTTCCCCGACAGGGCCCCTCTATGGCTACACCTTC